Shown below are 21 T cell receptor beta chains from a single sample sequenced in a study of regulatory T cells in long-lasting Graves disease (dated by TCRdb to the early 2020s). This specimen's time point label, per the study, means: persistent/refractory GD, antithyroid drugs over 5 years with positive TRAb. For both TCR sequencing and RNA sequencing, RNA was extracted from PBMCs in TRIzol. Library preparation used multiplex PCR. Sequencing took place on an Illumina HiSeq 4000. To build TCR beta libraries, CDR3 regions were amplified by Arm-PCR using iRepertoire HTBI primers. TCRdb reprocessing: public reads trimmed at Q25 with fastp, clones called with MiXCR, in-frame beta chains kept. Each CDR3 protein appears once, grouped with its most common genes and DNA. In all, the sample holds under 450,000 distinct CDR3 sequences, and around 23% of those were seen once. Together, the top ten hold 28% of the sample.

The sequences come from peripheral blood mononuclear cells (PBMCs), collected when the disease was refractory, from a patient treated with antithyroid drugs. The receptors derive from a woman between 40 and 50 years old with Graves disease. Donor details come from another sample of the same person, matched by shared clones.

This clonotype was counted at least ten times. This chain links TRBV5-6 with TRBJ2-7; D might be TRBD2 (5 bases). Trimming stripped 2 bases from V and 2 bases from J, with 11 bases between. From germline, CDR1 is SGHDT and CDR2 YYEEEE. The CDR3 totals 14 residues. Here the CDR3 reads CASSLGGSTYEQYF. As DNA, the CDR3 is TGTGCCAGCAGCTTAGGCGGGTCTACCTACGAGCAGTACTTC.

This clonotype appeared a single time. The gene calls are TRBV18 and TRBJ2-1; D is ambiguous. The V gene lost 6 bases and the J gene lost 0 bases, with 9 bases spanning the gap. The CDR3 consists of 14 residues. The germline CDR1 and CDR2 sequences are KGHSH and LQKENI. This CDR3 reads CASSGPGSYNEQFF. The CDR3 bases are TGTGCCAGCTCGGGCCCGGGCTCCTACAATGAGCAGTTCTTC.

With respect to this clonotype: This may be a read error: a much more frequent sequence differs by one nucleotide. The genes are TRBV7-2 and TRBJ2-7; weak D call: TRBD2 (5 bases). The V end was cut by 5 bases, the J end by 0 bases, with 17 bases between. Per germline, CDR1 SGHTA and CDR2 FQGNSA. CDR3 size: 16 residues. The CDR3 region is CASSHESGTSSYEQYF. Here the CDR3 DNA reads TGTGCCAGCAGCCACGAGAGTGGAACTAGCTCCTACGAGCAGTACTTC.

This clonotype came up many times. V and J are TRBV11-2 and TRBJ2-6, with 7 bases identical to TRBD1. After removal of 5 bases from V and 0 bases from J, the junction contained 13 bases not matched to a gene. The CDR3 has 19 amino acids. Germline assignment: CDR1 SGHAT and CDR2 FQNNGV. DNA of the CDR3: TGTGCCAGCAGCACATATTCGGGACAGCACCCCTCTGGGGCCAACGTCCTGACTTTC. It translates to CASSTYSGQHPSGANVLTF.

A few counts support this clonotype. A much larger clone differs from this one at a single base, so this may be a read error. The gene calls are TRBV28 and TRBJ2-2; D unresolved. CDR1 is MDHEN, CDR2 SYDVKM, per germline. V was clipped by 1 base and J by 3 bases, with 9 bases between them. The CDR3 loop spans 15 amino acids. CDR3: CASSLSRRDTGELFF. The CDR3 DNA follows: TGTGCCAGCAGTTTATCTAGAAGGGACACCGGGGAGCTGTTTTTT.

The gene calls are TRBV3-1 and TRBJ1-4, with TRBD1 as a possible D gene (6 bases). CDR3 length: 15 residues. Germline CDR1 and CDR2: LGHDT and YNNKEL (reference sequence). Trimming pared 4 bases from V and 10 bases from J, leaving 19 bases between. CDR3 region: CASSLTGPGLGKLFF. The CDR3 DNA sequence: TGTGCCAGCAGCCTAACAGGGCCCGGGCTTGGAAAACTGTTTTTT.

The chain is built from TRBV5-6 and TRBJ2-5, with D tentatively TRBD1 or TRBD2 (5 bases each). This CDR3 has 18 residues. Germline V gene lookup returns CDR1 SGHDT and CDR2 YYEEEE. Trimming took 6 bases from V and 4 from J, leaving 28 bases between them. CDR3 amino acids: CASTLLRWGTQRRETQYF. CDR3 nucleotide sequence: TGTGCCAGCACCCTTCTTCGTTGGGGGACCCAACGTCGAGAGACCCAGTACTTC. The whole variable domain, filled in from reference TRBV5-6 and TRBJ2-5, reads DAGVTQSPTHLIKTRGQQVTLRCSPKSGHDTVSWYQQALGQGPQFIFQYYEEEERQRGNFPDRFSGHQFPNYSSELNVNALLLGDSALYLCASTLLRWGTQRRETQYFGPGTRLLVL.

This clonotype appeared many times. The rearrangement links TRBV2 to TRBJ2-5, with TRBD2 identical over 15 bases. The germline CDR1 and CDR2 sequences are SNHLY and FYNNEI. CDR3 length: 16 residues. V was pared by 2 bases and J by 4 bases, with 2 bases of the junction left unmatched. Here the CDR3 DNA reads TGTGCCAGCAGTGAACAGGGACTAGCGGGAGGAGAGACCCAGTACTTC. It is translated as CASSEQGLAGGETQYF. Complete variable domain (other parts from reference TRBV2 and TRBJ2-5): EPEVTQTPSHQVTQMGQEVILRCVPISNHLYFYWYRQILGQKVEFLVSFYNNEISEKSEIFDDQFSVERPDGSNFTLKIRSTKLEDSAMYFCASSEQGLAGGETQYFGPGTRLLVL.

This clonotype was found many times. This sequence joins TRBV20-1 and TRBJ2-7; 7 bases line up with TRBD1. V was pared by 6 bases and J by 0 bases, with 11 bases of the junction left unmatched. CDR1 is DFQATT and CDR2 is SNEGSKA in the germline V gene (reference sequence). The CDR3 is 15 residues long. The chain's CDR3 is CSALEGAVSSYEQYF. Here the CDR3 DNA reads TGCAGTGCCCTCGAGGGGGCAGTTAGCTCCTACGAGCAGTACTTC.

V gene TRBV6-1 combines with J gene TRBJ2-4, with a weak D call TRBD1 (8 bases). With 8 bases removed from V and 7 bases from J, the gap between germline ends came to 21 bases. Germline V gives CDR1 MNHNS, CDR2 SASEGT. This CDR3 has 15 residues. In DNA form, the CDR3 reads TGTGCCAGCTCACGGATCGGACAGGGAGGGAACATTCAGTACTTC. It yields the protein CASSRIGQGGNIQYF.

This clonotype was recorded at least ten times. The DNA for the CDR3 is TGTGCCAGCAGTTTGGCGGTCCAAGAGACCCAGTACTTC. Translated: CASSLAVQETQYF. V gene TRBV28 combines with J gene TRBJ2-5; D remains ambiguous. Germline loops: CDR1 MDHEN, CDR2 SYDVKM. Trimming pared 3 bases from V and 1 base from J, leaving 6 bases between. The CDR3 runs 13 residues.

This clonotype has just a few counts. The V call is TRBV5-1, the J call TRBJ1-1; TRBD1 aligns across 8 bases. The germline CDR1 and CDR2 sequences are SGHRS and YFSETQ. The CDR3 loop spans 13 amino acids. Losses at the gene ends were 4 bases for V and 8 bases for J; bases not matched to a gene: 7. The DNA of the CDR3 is TGCGCCAGCAGCCGGGACGACAGGGGCGAAGCTTTCTTT. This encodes CASSRDDRGEAFF. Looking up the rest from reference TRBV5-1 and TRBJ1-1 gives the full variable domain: KAGVTQTPRYLIKTRGQQVTLSCSPISGHRSVSWYQQTPGQGLQFLFEYFSETQRNKGNFPGRFSGRQFSNSRSEMNVSTLELGDSALYLCASSRDDRGEAFFGQGTRLTVV.

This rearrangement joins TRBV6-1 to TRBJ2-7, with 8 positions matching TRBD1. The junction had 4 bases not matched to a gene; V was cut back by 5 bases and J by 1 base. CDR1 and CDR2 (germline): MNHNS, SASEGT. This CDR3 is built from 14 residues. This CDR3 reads CASSKRTGSYEQYF. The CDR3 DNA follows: TGTGCCAGCAGTAAACGGACAGGGTCCTACGAGCAGTACTTC.

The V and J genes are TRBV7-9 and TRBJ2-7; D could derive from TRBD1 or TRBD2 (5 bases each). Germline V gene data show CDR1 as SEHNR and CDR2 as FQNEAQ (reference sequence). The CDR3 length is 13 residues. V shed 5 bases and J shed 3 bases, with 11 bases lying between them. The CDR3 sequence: CASSRDAHYEQYF. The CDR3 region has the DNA TGTGCCAGCAGCCGGGACGCTCACTACGAGCAGTACTTC.

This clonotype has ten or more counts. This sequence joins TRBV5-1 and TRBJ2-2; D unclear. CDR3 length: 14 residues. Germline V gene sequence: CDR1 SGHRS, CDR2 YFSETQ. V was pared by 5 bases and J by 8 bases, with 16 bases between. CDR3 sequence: CASRDGAGVGELFF. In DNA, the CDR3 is TGCGCCAGCAGGGACGGAGCTGGCGTTGGGGAGCTGTTTTTT.

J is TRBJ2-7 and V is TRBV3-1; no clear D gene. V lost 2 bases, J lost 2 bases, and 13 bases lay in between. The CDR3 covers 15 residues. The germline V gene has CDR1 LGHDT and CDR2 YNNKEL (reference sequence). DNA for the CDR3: TGTGCCAGCAGCCAATTCCCCCGGGTGGCCTACGAGCAGTACTTC. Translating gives CASSQFPRVAYEQYF.

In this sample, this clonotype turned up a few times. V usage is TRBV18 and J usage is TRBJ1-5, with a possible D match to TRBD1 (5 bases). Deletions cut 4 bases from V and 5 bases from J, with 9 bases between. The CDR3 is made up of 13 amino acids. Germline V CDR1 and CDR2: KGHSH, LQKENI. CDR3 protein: CASSRMGDQPQHF. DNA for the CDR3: TGTGCCAGCTCACGGATGGGGGATCAGCCCCAGCATTTT.

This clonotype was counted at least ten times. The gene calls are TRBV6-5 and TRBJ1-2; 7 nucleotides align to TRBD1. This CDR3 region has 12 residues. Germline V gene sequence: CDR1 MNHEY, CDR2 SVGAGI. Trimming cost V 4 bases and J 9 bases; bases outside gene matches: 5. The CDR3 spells CASSSTGTRYTF. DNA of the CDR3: TGTGCCAGCAGTTCGACAGGGACGCGCTACACCTTC.

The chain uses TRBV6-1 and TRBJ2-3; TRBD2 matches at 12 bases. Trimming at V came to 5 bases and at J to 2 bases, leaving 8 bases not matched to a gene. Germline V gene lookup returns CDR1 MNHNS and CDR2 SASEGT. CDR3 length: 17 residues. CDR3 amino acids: CASSHFRTSGVTDTQYF. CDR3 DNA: TGTGCCAGCAGTCATTTCCGGACTAGCGGGGTCACAGATACGCAGTATTTT.

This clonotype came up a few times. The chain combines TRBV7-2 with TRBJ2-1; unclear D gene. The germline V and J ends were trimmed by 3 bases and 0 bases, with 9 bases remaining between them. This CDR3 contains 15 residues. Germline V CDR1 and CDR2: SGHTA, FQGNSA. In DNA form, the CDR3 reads TGTGCCAGCAGCTTCTCCGGTAACTCCTACAATGAGCAGTTCTTC. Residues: CASSFSGNSYNEQFF.

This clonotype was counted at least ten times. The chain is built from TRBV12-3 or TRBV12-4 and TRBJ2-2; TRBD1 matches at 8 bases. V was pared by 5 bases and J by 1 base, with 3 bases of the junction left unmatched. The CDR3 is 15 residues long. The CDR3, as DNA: TGTGCCAGCAGTCCAGGACAGGGGAACACCGGGGAGCTGTTTTTT. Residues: CASSPGQGNTGELFF.